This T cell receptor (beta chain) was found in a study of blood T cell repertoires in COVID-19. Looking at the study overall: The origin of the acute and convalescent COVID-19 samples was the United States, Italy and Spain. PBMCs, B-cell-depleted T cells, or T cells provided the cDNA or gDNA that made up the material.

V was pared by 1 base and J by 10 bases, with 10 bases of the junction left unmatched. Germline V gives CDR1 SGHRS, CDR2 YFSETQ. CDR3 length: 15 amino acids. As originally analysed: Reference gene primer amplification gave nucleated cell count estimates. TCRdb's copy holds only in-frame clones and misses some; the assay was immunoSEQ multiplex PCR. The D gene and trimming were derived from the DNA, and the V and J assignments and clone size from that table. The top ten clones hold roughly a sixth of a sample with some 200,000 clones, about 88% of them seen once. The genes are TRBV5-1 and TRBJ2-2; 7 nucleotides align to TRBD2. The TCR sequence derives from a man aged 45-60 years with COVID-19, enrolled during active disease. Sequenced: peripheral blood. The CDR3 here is CASSLPEREHEELFF. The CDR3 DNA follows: TGCGCCAGCAGCTTGCCGGAGCGGGAACACGAGGAGCTGTTTTTT. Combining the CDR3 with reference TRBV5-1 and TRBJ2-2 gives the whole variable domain KAGVTQTPRYLIKTRGQQVTLSCSPISGHRSVSWYQQTPGQGLQFLFEYFSETQRNKGNFPGRFSGRQFSNSRSEMNVSTLELGDSALYLCASSLPEREHEELFFGEGSRLTVL.